One and the same sample provided the 14 T cell receptor beta chains below, sequenced in a study of blood T cell repertoires in COVID-19. Data came from immunoSEQ multiplex PCR; TCRdb stores just in-frame clones and leaves some out. The data show under 100,000 clones, roughly 80% seen once. Sequencing was performed on peripheral blood. These receptors came from an elderly man with active or convalescent COVID-19.

The CDR3 DNA reads TGTGCCAGCTCACCGGCAGGGGCCTACGAGCAGTACTTC. Protein product: CASSPAGAYEQYF. V and J are TRBV18 and TRBJ2-7, with D possibly being TRBD1 (6 bases). CDR1 KGHSH and CDR2 LQKENI come from the germline V gene. The CDR3 spans 13 residues. Trimming removed 3 bases from V and 2 bases from J, with 8 bases in between.

This clone was seen more than once but under ten times. The V gene is TRBV19, the J gene TRBJ1-5, with TRBD1 identical over 9 bases. V shed 4 bases, J shed 0 bases, and the junction held 13 bases outside the gene matches. The CDR3 length is 19 residues. Germline values: CDR1 LNHDA, CDR2 SQIVND (reference sequence). As DNA, the CDR3 is TGTGCCAGTAGTACCAACAGGGGGCCCTTACTTTATAGCAATCAGCCCCAGCATTTT. Its protein product is CASSTNRGPLLYSNQPQHF.

The V and J genes are TRBV2 and TRBJ1-6; TRBD1 is a possible D gene (5 bases). The CDR3 length is 14 residues. CDR1 is SNHLY, CDR2 FYNNEI, per germline. The germline V and J ends were trimmed by 4 bases and 9 bases, with 13 bases remaining between them. CDR3 sequence: CASSVTQGTSPLHF. CDR3 DNA: TGTGCCAGCAGTGTGACTCAGGGAACTTCACCCCTCCACTTT.

The genes are TRBV7-9 and TRBJ2-3; tentatively, D is TRBD1 (6 bases). Germline V gene lookup returns CDR1 SEHNR and CDR2 FQNEAQ (reference sequence). The CDR3 loop spans 15 amino acids. The V and J ends lost 6 bases and 2 bases respectively, with 15 bases between them. The CDR3 DNA reads as TGTGCCAGCAGTTTCCATGGACAGCTCACAGATACGCAGTATTTT. It specifies CASSFHGQLTDTQYF. The whole variable domain, filled in from reference TRBV7-9 and TRBJ2-3, reads DTGVSQNPRHKITKRGQNVTFRCDPISEHNRLYWYRQTLGQGPEFLTYFQNEAQLEKSRLLSDRFSAERPKGSFSTLEIQRTEQGDSAMYLCASSFHGQLTDTQYFGPGTRLTVL.

The CDR3 is CASSGGLPWELFF. The CDR3 nucleotides read TGTGCCAGCAGCGGAGGACTTCCATGGGAGCTGTTTTTT. The chain uses TRBV5-5 and TRBJ2-2; D is possibly TRBD2 (5 bases). V was pared by 4 bases and J by 9 bases, with 13 bases between. Germline V CDR1 and CDR2: SGHKS, YYEKEE (reference sequence). This CDR3 region has 13 residues.

The chain joins TRBV27 to TRBJ2-1, with 7 bases fitting TRBD1. Per the germline V gene, CDR1 is MNHEY and CDR2 is SMNVEV (reference sequence). This CDR3 has 16 residues. The V gene end was trimmed by 8 bases and the J gene end by 3 bases; junction bases not matched to a gene: 13. The CDR3 sequence: CASSPPRDSLYNEQFF. DNA of the CDR3: TGTGCCAGCTCGCCCCCCCGGGACAGCCTCTACAATGAGCAGTTCTTC.

This clone was recorded a few times. V usage is TRBV19 and J usage is TRBJ1-5, with D unclear. With 5 bases removed from V and 3 bases from J, the gap between germline ends came to 8 bases. Germline V gene data show CDR1 as LNHDA and CDR2 as SQIVND (reference sequence). This CDR3 comprises 13 residues. The CDR3 sequence is CASSPGLNQPQHF. The CDR3 region has the DNA TGTGCCAGTAGTCCTGGGCTCAATCAGCCCCAGCATTTT. The full variable domain, with the rest looked up from reference TRBV19 and TRBJ1-5, is DGGITQSPKYLFRKEGQNVTLSCEQNLNHDAMYWYRQDPGQGLRLIYYSQIVNDFQKGDIAEGYSVSREKKESFPLTVTSAQKNPTAFYLCASSPGLNQPQHFGDGTRLSIL.

The chain combines TRBV19 with TRBJ1-3; 7 bases map to TRBD1. The germline CDR1 and CDR2 sequences are LNHDA and SQIVND (reference sequence). There are 16 residues in the CDR3. With 5 bases clipped from V and 0 bases from J, the junction kept 7 bases outside the gene matches. CDR3 in DNA: TGTGCCAGTAGTTCCTCGGACAGGTTCTCTGGAAACACCATATATTTT. This sequence encodes CASSSSDRFSGNTIYF.

This chain connects TRBV18 to TRBJ2-7; D is unresolved. The V and J ends lost 1 base and 2 bases respectively, with 9 bases between them. From germline, CDR1 is KGHSH and CDR2 LQKENI. The CDR3 loop spans 14 amino acids. The DNA of the CDR3 is TGTGCCAGCTCACCACGAACAGTGACCTACGAGCAGTACTTC. This gives the protein CASSPRTVTYEQYF.

The chain recombines TRBV6-5 with TRBJ1-4, with a possible D match to TRBD1 (6 bases). Per germline, CDR1 MNHEY and CDR2 SVGAGI. This CDR3 region has 13 residues. V was shortened by 7 bases and J by 4 bases, with 10 bases between the two germline ends. The CDR3 spells CASMTGYNEKLFF. The CDR3 nucleotides are TGTGCCAGCATGACAGGATATAATGAAAAACTGTTTTTT.

The rearrangement joins TRBV5-1 to TRBJ2-5, with D perhaps matching TRBD1 (6 bases). V was shortened by 2 bases and J by 4 bases, with 6 bases between the two germline ends. Per germline, CDR1 SGHRS and CDR2 YFSETQ. The CDR3 spans 12 residues. The CDR3, as DNA: TGCGCCAGCAGCTTACAGGGAGAGACCCAGTACTTC. Encoded protein: CASSLQGETQYF.

The chain recombines TRBV5-1 with TRBJ1-2; no firm D call. Deletions cut 0 bases from V and 8 bases from J, with 17 bases between. The CDR3 has 15 residues. Germline CDR1 SGHRS, CDR2 YFSETQ. The CDR3 here is CASSLGTLGSGGYTF. The CDR3 DNA follows: TGCGCCAGCAGCTTGGGGACCCTAGGCTCGGGGGGCTACACCTTC.

This clone appeared a few times. The rearrangement links TRBV7-6 to TRBJ1-2; D ambiguous. V was pared by 5 bases and J by 8 bases, with 15 bases between. The CDR3 length is 13 residues. Germline loops: CDR1 SGHVS, CDR2 FNYEAQ. DNA of the CDR3: TGTGCCAGCAGCCCCCGGGGTACTGAAGGCTACACCTTC. This sequence encodes CASSPRGTEGYTF.

The V call is TRBV7-9, the J call TRBJ1-5; the D gene is possibly TRBD1 (5 bases). Per the germline V gene, CDR1 is SEHNR and CDR2 is FQNEAQ (reference sequence). The CDR3 is 15 amino acids. V was trimmed by 5 bases and J by 2 bases, leaving 13 bases between them. The DNA for the CDR3 is TGTGCCAGCAGCCTTGGGGGGATCGGCAATCAGCCCCAGCATTTT. This translates into CASSLGGIGNQPQHF.